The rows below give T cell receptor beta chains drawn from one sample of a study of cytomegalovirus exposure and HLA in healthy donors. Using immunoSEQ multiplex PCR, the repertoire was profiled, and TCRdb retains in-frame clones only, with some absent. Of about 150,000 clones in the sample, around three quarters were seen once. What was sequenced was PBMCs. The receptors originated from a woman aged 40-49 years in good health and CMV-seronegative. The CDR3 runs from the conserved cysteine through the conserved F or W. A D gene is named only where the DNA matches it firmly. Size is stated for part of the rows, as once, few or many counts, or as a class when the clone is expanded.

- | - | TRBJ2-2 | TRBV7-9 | TGTGCCAGCACGCCACGACAGTCGAACACCGGGGAGCTGTTTTTT | CASTPRQSNTGELFF
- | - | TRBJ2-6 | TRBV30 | TGTGCCTGGAGTGTGTCGTGGGGGACATCCGGGGCCAACGTCCTGACTTTC | CAWSVSWGTSGANVLTF
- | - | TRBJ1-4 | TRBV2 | TGTGCCAGCAGTGAATCTGGGAGTGAAAAACTGTTTTTT | CASSESGSEKLFF
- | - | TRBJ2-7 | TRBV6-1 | TGTGCCAGCAGCAAAGACAGGCCTGCCTACGAGCAGTACTTC | CASSKDRPAYEQYF
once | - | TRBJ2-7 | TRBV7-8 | TGTGCCAGCAGCTTAGGAGTTCCTCCCTCTTACGAGCAGTACTTC | CASSLGVPPSYEQYF
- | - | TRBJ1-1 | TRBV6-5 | TGTGCCAGCAGTTACCGGGGAGGGGGGAACACTGAAGCTTTCTTT | CASSYRGGGNTEAFF
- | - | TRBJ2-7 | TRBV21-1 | TGTGCCAGCAGCAAAGACAGTTCCTACGAGCAGTACTTC | CASSKDSSYEQYF
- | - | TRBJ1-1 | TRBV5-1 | TGCGCCAGCAGCTTGGGGCAGGGAGGGTTCACTGAAGCTTTCTTT | CASSLGQGGFTEAFF
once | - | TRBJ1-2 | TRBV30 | TGTGCCTGGAGCCCCATGGGAGCTAACTATGGCTACACCTTC | CAWSPMGANYGYTF
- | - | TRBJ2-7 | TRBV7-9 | TGTGCCAGCAGCTTGAATGTGGACAGGAGGGCCTACGAGCAGTACTTC | CASSLNVDRRAYEQYF
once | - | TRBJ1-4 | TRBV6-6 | TGTGCCAGCAGCCAACTGTACAATGAAAAACTGTTTTTT | CASSQLYNEKLFF
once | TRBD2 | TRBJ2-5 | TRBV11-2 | TGTGCCAGCAGCCGGACTAGCGGGGGGGGAGAGACCCAGTACTTC | CASSRTSGGGETQYF
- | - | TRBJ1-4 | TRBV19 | TGTGCCAGTAGTACGACAGAGGGAGGAAAACTGTTTTTT | CASSTTEGGKLFF
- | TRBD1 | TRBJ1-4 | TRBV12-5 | TGTGCTAGTGGCACAGGGGCTGGAGGTGAAAAACTGTTTTTT | CASGTGAGGEKLFF
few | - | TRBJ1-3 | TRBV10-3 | TGTGCCACCCGTAGCAGGGGAAACTCTGGAAACACCATATATTTT | CATRSRGNSGNTIYF
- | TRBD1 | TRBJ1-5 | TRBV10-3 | TGTGCCATCAGTGAGTCGTTGGGGACAGGGGGTCAGCCCCAGCATTTT | CAISESLGTGGQPQHF
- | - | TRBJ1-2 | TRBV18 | TGTGCCAGCTCACCAGGGCGCTTGACAGACAATGGCTACACCTTC | CASSPGRLTDNGYTF
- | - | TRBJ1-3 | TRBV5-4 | TGTGCCAGCAGCTTGGTTCCTCCAGGCAGCTCTGGAAACACCATATATTTT | CASSLVPPGSSGNTIYF
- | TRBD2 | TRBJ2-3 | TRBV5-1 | TGCGCCAGCAGCTTTGGATTAGCGGGGTCCGGAGATACGCAGTATTTT | CASSFGLAGSGDTQYF
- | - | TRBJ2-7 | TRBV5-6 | TGTGCCAGCGGGGGGTTAGGGGGCAGGGGGAAAGAGCAGTACTTC | CASGGLGGRGKEQYF
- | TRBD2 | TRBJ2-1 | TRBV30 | TGTGCCTGGAGTCGGGGACTAGCGGGAGGGTTCAATGAGCAGTTCTTC | CAWSRGLAGGFNEQFF
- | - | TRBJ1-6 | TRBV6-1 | TGTGCCAGCAGTGCAATGAGGACAGAGGATAATTCACCCCTCCACTTT | CASSAMRTEDNSPLHF
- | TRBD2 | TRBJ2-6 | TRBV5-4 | TGTGCCAGCAGCCGGGATGGGGGGGGGATCTCTGGGGCCAACGTCCTGACTTTC | CASSRDGGGISGANVLTF
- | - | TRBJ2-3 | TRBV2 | TGTGCCAGCAGTGACAACACAGATACGCAGTATTTT | CASSDNTDTQYF
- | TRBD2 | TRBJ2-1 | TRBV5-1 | TGCGCCAGCAGCTTCACCCCGGGACTAGCGGGAGGGGTGAATGAGCAGTTCTTC | CASSFTPGLAGGVNEQFF
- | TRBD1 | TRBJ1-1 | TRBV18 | TGTGCCAGCGCCTCTCGACAGGGTGCGGTCACTGAAGCTTTCTTT | CASASRQGAVTEAFF
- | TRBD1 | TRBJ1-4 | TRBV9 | TGTGCCAGCAGCGTTCGGACAGGGGGGTATGAAAAACTGTTTTTT | CASSVRTGGYEKLFF
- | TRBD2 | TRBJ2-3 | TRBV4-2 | TGTGCCAGCAGCCAAGGGACTAGCGGGACTAGCACAGATACGCAGTATTTT | CASSQGTSGTSTDTQYF
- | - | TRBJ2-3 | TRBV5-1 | TGCGCCAGCAGCTTGGAACAGATCACAGATACGCAGTATTTT | CASSLEQITDTQYF
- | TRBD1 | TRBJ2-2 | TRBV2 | TGTGCCAGCAGCAGTCCCGGGACAGGGGATCCCGGGGAGCTGTTTTTT | CASSSPGTGDPGELFF
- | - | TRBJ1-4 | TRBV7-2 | TGTGCCAGCAGCTTAGGCTACAGGGATGAAAAACTGTTTTTT | CASSLGYRDEKLFF
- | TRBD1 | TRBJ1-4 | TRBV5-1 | TGCGCCAGCAGTTCTTCAGGGACAGGGGGTAATGAAAAACTGTTTTTT | CASSSSGTGGNEKLFF
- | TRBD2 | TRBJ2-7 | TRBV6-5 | TGTGCCAGCAGCAGGACTAGCGGGATCGACTACGAGCAGTACTTC | CASSRTSGIDYEQYF
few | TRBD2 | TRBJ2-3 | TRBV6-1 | TGTGCCAGCAGTCCTAGCGGGGGGGCAGCAGATACGCAGTATTTT | CASSPSGGAADTQYF
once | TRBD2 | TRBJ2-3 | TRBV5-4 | TGTGCCAGCAGAACCCTTAGCGGGAGAGATACGCAGTATTTT | CASRTLSGRDTQYF
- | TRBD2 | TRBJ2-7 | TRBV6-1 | TGTGCCAGCAGTCTCGGGACTAGCGGGGGGAGGGAGCAGTACTTC | CASSLGTSGGREQYF
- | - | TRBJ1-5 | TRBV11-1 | TGTGCCAGCAGCTTGGGTTCAGGGAGCAATCAGCCCCAGCATTTT | CASSLGSGSNQPQHF
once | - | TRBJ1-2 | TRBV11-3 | TGTGCCAGCAGCTCGTTTTCAGGGATTAAGGGTAACTATGGCTACACCTTC | CASSSFSGIKGNYGYTF
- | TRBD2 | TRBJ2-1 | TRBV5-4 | TGTGCCAGCAGCCAGCCGGGACTAGGCTCACCTGGGCCATACAATGAGCAGTTCTTC | CASSQPGLGSPGPYNEQFF
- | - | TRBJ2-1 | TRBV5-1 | TGCGCCAGCAGCCCGGCGGTGGTTTACAATGAGCAGTTCTTC | CASSPAVVYNEQFF
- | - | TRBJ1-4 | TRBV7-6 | TGTGCCAGCAGCTTAGGGGGCGTCGGGGAAAAACTGTTTTTT | CASSLGGVGEKLFF
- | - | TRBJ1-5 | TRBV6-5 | TGTGCCAGCAGCCCTCTAAGGGGGAATCAGCCCCAGCATTTT | CASSPLRGNQPQHF